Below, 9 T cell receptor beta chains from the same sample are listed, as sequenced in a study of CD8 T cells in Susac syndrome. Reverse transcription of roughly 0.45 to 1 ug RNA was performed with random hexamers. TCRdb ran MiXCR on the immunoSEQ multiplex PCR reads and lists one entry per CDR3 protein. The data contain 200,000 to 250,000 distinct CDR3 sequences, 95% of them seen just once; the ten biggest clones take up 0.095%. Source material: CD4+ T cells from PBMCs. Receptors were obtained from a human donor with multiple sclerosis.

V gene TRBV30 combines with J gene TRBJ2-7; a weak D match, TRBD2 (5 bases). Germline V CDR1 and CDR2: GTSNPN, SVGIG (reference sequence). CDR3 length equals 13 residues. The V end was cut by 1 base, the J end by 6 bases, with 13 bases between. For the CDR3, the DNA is TGTGCCTGGAGTGCGTTCCTAGCATCCGAGCAGTACTTC. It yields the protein CAWSAFLASEQYF.

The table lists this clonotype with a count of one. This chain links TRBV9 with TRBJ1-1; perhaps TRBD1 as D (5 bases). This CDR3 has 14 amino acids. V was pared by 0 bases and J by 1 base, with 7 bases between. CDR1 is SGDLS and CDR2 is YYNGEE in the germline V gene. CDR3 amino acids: CASSVVGGNTEAFF. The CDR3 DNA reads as TGTGCCAGCAGCGTAGTCGGGGGGAACACTGAAGCTTTCTTT.

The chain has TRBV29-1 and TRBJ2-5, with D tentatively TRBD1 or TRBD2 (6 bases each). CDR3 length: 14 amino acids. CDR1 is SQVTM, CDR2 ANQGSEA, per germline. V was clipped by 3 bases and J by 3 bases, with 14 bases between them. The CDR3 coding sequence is TGCAGCGTTGATCCGGGGGCAGGGGAAGAGACCCAGTACTTC. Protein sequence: CSVDPGAGEETQYF.

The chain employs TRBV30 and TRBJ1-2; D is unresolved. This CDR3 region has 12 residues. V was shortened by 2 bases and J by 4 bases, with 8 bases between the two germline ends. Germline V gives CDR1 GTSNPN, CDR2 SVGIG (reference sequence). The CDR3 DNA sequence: TGTGCCTGGAGTCAGATCCGCTATGGCTACACCTTC. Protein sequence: CAWSQIRYGYTF.

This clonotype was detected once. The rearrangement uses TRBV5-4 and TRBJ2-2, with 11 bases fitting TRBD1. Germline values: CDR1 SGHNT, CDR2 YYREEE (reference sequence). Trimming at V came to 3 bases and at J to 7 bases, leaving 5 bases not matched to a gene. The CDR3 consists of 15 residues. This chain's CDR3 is CASSSGQGAVGELFF. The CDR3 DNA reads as TGTGCCAGCAGCTCCGGACAGGGGGCTGTCGGGGAGCTGTTTTTT.

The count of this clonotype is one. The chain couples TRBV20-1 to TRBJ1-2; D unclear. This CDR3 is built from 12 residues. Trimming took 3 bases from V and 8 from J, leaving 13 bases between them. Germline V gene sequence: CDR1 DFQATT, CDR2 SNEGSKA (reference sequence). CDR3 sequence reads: CSASKPPEGYTF. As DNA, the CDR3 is TGCAGTGCTAGTAAACCGCCCGAGGGCTACACCTTC.

The CDR3 DNA follows: TGCGCCAGCAGCTTGGCCGGACAGGGAAATGGCTACACCTTC. Protein sequence: CASSLAGQGNGYTF. This chain connects TRBV5-1 to TRBJ1-2; 8 bases align to TRBD1. V lost 0 bases to trimming and J lost 6 bases; unmatched junction nucleotides: 4. CDR1 and CDR2 (germline): SGHRS, YFSETQ. The CDR3 is 14 amino acids. The complete variable domain, with remaining parts taken from reference TRBV5-1 and TRBJ1-2, reads KAGVTQTPRYLIKTRGQQVTLSCSPISGHRSVSWYQQTPGQGLQFLFEYFSETQRNKGNFPGRFSGRQFSNSRSEMNVSTLELGDSALYLCASSLAGQGNGYTFGSGTRLTVV.

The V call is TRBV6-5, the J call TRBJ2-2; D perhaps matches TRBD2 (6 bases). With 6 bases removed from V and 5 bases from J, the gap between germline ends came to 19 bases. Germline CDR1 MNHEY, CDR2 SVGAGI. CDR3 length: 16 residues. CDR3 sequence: CASSYLPGGKTGELFF. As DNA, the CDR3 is TGTGCCAGCAGCTACCTCCCCGGGGGAAAGACCGGGGAGCTGTTTTTT.

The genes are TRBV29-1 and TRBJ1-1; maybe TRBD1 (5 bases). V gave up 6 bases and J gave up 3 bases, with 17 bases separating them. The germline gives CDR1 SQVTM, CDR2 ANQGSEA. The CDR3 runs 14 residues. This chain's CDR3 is CSVVPRGEDTEAFF. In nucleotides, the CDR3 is TGCAGCGTCGTCCCGCGGGGGGAGGACACTGAAGCTTTCTTT.